Reported below is one TCR beta chain. This clone's antigen is unknown. There are no base qualities to consult, and no much larger clone falls within one base. The immunoSEQ Assay, a bias-controlled multiplex PCR, was used to amplify TCRbeta CDR3 regions from genomic DNA. In the paper's pipeline: The number of nucleated cells in each sample was estimated from the amplification of reference gene primers within the assay. Sequence reads were collapsed and filtered to measure the absolute abundance of every unique TCRbeta CDR3 rearrangement. For each sample, productive Simpson clonality was calculated as the square root of Simpson's diversity index over productive rearrangements. The table was pulled from immuneACCESS by TCRdb, which kept in-frame rearrangements only. Such tables lose some clones; where checked, under half of the loss comes from unresolved V genes, and the rest has no known cause. The DNA was the basis for D and trimming; V, J and clone size are from that table. Recorded for this sample are around 170,000 clones; about 85% of them occurred a single time. Roughly 8.6% of the sample goes to the ten largest clones.

Participants in the prospective study were enrolled through a virtual design, were aged about 18 to 100 years, and lived in roughly 25 United States geographic areas. Cohort assignment in the prospective study relied on participant-reported clinical history from a screening survey and a study questionnaire. For ImmuneRACE Cohort 3, a participant was defined as recovered based on two consecutive negative NP/OP PCR tests, clearance by a healthcare professional, or resolution of symptoms. Mobile phlebotomists in the prospective study collected whole blood, serum and a nasopharyngeal or oropharyngeal swab from every participant. Prospective study participants could optionally give additional blood draws and questionnaires over an approximately two-month period. Before DNA extraction, blood samples from the prospective study were shipped at room temperature or frozen. The sample comes from a study of blood T cell repertoires in COVID-19 (TCRdb year 2020). For the study in its entirety: Samples from collaborators originated in the United States, Italy and Spain and spanned both the acute and convalescent phases of COVID-19. A freely available public database, intended as a resource for researchers studying the immune response to SARS-CoV-2, is where the repertoires were released. HLA class I and class II types, where available, came from metadata supplied by the sample provider rather than from assay-based typing. The dataset comprised deeply sampled blood TCRbeta repertoires from subjects exposed to, actively infected with, or recovered from COVID-19. A de-identified subject ID, COVID-19 status, age in years and sex were almost always included in the sample metadata. The prospective study material was composed of cDNA or gDNA derived from T cells, B-cell-depleted T cells, or PBMCs. The samples were drawn from the first 160 participants of the ongoing ImmuneRACE study and from more than 1,000 subjects provided by 6 global collaborators.

The investigation overall reported the following: Clinical and demographic metadata were provided uncurated, with the amount varying by source and participant.

Input material: PBMCs or T cells enriched from blood (not recorded which). The sequence was collected from a woman aged 50 to 60 who had recovered from COVID-19.

The DNA sequence is TGTGCCAGCAGCTTGGGTAGGAGGAACACTGAAGCTTTCTTT. Translated, this gives CASSLGRRNTEAFF. The V and J segments used are TRBV5-6 and TRBJ1-1; too little of a D gene remains to name it. The CDR3 goes from the cysteine to the phenylalanine over 14 residues. The only DNA kept is the CDR3, 42 bases in frame from the first base. The V and J ends are trimmed by 0 bases and 1 base, leaving 7 bases between them. The germline V gene encodes CDR1 SGHDT and CDR2 YYEEEE.